This T cell receptor (beta chain) was retrieved from a study of blood T cells in healthy people across ages. A second roughly 6 to 11 cycle PCR used barcoded and J-beta primers. Every cDNA molecule bore a tag from a template-switch adaptor containing 12 random nucleotides. TCRdb passed the 5' RACE reads through MiXCR, listing each CDR3 protein once. The table lists 1.5 million to 2 million distinct CDR3 sequences, roughly 27% of them singletons. Russia was home to the donors, healthy Caucasian individuals aged about 6 to 90. Samples each yielded at least 6 micrograms of total RNA. A few counts support this clonotype. This CDR3 comprises 17 residues. Germline lookup yields CDR1 SGHDT and CDR2 YYEEEE. With 2 bases clipped from V and 5 bases from J, the junction kept 14 bases outside the gene matches.

This sequence was found in a woman in her 30s in good health. V and J are TRBV5-6 and TRBJ2-7; 9 bases are a match to TRBD1. The sample taken for sequencing was blood. For the CDR3, the DNA is TGTGCCAGCAGCTTTGATCAGGGGACAGGGACTTGGGACGAGCAGTACTTC. Its protein is CASSFDQGTGTWDEQYF.